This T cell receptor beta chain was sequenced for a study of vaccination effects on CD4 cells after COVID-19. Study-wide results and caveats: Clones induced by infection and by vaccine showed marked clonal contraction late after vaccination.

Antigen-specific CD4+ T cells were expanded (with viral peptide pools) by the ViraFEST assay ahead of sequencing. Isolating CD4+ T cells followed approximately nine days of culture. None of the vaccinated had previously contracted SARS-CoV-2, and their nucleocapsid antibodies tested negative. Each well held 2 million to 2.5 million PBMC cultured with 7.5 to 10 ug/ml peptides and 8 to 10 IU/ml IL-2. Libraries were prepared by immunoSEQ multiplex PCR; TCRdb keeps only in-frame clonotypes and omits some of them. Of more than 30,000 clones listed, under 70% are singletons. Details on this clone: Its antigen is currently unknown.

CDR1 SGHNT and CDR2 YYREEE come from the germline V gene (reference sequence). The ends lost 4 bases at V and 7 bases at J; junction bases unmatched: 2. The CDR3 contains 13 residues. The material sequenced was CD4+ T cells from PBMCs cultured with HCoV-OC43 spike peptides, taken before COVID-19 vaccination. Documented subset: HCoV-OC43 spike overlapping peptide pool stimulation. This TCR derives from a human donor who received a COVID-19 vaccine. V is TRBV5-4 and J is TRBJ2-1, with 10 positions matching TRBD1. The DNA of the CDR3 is TGTGCCAGCAGCATGGACAGGGGGAATGAGCAGTTCTTC. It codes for CASSMDRGNEQFF.